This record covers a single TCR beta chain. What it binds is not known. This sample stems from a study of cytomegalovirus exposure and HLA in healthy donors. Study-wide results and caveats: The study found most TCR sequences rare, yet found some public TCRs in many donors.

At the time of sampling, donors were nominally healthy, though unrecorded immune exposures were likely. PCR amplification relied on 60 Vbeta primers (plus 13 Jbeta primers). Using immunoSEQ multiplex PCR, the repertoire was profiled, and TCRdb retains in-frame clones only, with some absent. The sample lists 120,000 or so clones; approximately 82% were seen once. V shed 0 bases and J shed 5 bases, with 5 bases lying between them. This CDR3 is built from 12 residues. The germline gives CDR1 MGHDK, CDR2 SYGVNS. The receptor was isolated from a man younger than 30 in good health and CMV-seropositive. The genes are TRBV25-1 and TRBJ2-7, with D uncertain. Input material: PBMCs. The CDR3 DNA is TGTGCCAGCAGTGAATACGGTAACGAGCAGTACTTC. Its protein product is CASSEYGNEQYF.